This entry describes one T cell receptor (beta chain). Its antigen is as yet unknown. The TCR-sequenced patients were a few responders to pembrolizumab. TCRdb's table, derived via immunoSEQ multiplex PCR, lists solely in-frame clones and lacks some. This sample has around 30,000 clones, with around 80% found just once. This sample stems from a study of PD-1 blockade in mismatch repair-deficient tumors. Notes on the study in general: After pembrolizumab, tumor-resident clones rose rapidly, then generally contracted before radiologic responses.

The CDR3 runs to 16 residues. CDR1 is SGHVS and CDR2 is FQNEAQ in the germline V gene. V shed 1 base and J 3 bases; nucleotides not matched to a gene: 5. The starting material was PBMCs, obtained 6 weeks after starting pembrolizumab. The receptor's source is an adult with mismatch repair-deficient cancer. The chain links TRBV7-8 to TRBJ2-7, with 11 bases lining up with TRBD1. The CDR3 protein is CASSLEDRGRYYEQYF. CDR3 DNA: TGTGCCAGCAGCTTAGAGGACAGGGGGCGATACTACGAGCAGTACTTC.